One sample yielded the 12 T cell receptor beta chains listed below, sequenced in a study of blood T cell repertoires in COVID-19. Sequenced by immunoSEQ multiplex PCR; TCRdb stores in-frame clones only, minus some. The data show some 260,000 clones, approximately 90% seen once. Sequenced material: peripheral blood. Receptor source: a woman in her thirties or forties who had recovered from COVID-19.

The chain links TRBV2 to TRBJ2-2; 7 positions agree with TRBD1. This CDR3 comprises 14 residues. CDR1 SNHLY and CDR2 FYNNEI come from the germline V gene. V lost 8 bases to trimming and J lost 5 bases; unmatched junction nucleotides: 8. The CDR3 nucleotides are TGTGCCAGCTCCCTGGACAGGAGGACCGGGGAGCTGTTTTTT. It encodes CASSLDRRTGELFF.

The V gene is TRBV16, the J gene TRBJ1-5; 8 positions match TRBD1. Germline trimming cut 4 bases from V and 5 bases from J; bases unmatched to any gene: 10. Germline CDR1 and CDR2: KGHSY and FQNENV. The CDR3 loop spans 16 amino acids. CDR3 sequence (DNA): TGTGCCAGCAGCCCGACCGGGGGACAGGCTCATCAGCCCCAGCATTTT. This translates into CASSPTGGQAHQPQHF.

The chain is built from TRBV4-2 and TRBJ1-3; D may be TRBD1 (6 bases). Trimming cost V 1 base and J 1 base, with 11 bases left between them. The germline V gene encodes CDR1 LGHNA and CDR2 YNFKEQ. This CDR3 is 16 amino acids long. The CDR3 spells CASSQGPTGSGNTIYF. CDR3 sequence (DNA): TGTGCCAGCAGCCAAGGCCCCACAGGGTCTGGAAACACCATATATTTT.

V usage is TRBV7-2 and J usage is TRBJ2-5, with 7 bases aligning to TRBD2. The CDR3 consists of 16 residues. Per the germline V gene, CDR1 is SGHTA and CDR2 is FQGNSA. The V gene end was trimmed by 5 bases and the J gene end by 2 bases; junction bases not matched to a gene: 11. The CDR3 DNA follows: TGTGCCAGCAGCATTAGACTAGCCGCTAGGCAAGAGACCCAGTACTTC. Translation gives CASSIRLAARQETQYF.

The V and J genes are TRBV2 and TRBJ2-6, with 9 bases aligning to TRBD1. The CDR3 sequence is 16 residues long. Germline CDR1 reads SNHLY; CDR2 reads FYNNEI. V lost 5 bases and J lost 4; bases outside the gene matches: 6. The CDR3 loop reads CASSNNRGQGANVLTF. The DNA of the CDR3 is TGTGCCAGCAGTAACAACAGGGGGCAAGGGGCCAACGTCCTGACTTTC.

The chain is built from TRBV2 and TRBJ2-3; TRBD1 might be the D (6 bases). In germline, CDR1 is SNHLY, CDR2 FYNNEI. V lost 1 base and J lost 8, with 13 bases in between. This CDR3 spans 14 amino acids. The chain's CDR3 is CASSEGTGRFTQYF. The CDR3 nucleotides are TGTGCCAGCAGTGAAGGCACAGGGAGATTTACGCAGTATTTT.

V is TRBV24-1 and J is TRBJ1-5; 12 bases align to TRBD1. In germline, CDR1 is KGHDR, CDR2 SFDVKD. V trimming: 4 bases; J trimming: 0 bases; junction bases outside the gene matches: 9. This CDR3 contains 19 residues. CDR3 protein: CATSEYRDRGRGSNQPQHF. The CDR3 nucleotides are TGTGCCACCAGTGAATACCGGGACAGGGGGCGCGGTAGCAATCAGCCCCAGCATTTT.

The chain couples TRBV15 to TRBJ1-5; possibly TRBD1 for D (6 bases). The germline gives CDR1 LNHNV, CDR2 YYDKDF (reference sequence). The CDR3 covers 14 residues. Between the trimmed V and J ends, which lost 4 bases and 7 bases, there was a span of 14 bases. CDR3 region: CATSKQGGGQPQHF. The CDR3 region has the DNA TGTGCCACCAGCAAGCAGGGAGGGGGGCAGCCCCAGCATTTT.

V and J are TRBV7-2 and TRBJ2-4; D is perhaps TRBD1 (6 bases). Trimming left V 2 bases short and J 5 bases short, with 13 bases between. CDR3 length: 15 amino acids. Germline V CDR1 and CDR2: SGHTA, FQGNSA. CDR3 sequence (DNA): TGTGCCAGCAGCTTAAGGACAGCGACAGAAAACATTCAGTACTTC. Its protein is CASSLRTATENIQYF.

The CDR3 region has the DNA TGTGCCAGCTCAGGAGGCGGGAGTAATGGTGAGCAGTTCTTC. Translation gives CASSGGGSNGEQFF. J is TRBJ2-1 and V is TRBV18; 7 bases map to TRBD2. CDR1 and CDR2 (germline): KGHSH, LQKENI. The CDR3 runs to 14 residues. The V segment lost 5 bases and the J segment 9 bases; nucleotides outside the gene matches: 10.

This rearrangement joins TRBV6-2 or TRBV6-3 to TRBJ2-7; 8 positions match TRBD2. Germline V gene data show CDR1 as MNHEY and CDR2 as SVGEGT. CDR3 length: 15 residues. Losses at the gene ends were 5 bases for V and 0 bases for J; bases not matched to a gene: 6. The CDR3 region is CASSPPGLDSYEQYF. The DNA for the CDR3 is TGTGCCAGCAGTCCGCCGGGACTAGACTCCTACGAGCAGTACTTC.

The chain combines TRBV7-9 with TRBJ2-2; D may be TRBD2 (6 bases). The CDR3 runs 15 residues. V was trimmed by 1 base and J by 6 bases, leaving 12 bases between them. From germline, CDR1 is SEHNR and CDR2 FQNEAQ (reference sequence). The DNA for the CDR3 is TGTGCCAGCAGCTTAGTCGGAGGGCCCCCCGGGGAGCTGTTTTTT. Protein: CASSLVGGPPGELFF.